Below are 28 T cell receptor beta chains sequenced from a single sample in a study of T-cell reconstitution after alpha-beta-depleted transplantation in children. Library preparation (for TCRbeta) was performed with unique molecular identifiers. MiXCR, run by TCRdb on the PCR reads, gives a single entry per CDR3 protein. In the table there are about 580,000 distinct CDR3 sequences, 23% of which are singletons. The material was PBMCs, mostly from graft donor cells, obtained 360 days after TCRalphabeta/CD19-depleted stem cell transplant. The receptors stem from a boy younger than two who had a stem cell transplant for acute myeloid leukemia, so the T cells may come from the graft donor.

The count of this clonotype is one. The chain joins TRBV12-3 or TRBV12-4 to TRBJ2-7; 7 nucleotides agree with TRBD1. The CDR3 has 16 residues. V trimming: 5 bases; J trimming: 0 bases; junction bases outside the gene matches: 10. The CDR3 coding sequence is TGTGCCAGCAGTCGACCAGGGGGTCCGAGCTCCTACGAGCAGTACTTC. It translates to CASSRPGGPSSYEQYF.

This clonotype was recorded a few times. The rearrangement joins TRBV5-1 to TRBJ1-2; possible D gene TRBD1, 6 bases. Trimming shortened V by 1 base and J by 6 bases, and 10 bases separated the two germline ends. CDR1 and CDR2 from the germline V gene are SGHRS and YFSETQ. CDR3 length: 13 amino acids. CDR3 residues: CASSLRDMHGYTF. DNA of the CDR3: TGCGCCAGCAGCTTGAGGGACATGCATGGCTACACCTTC.

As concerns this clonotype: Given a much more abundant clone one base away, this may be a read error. In DNA, the CDR3 is TGTGCCAGCAGTGGCGGGGGGAATGAGCAGTTCTTC. As protein: CASSGGGNEQFF. The chain combines TRBV2 with TRBJ2-1, with TRBD2 matching over 8 bases. Germline V gene lookup returns CDR1 SNHLY and CDR2 FYNNEI. The CDR3 contains 12 residues. With V trimmed by 4 bases and J by 7 bases, 0 bases remained unmatched.

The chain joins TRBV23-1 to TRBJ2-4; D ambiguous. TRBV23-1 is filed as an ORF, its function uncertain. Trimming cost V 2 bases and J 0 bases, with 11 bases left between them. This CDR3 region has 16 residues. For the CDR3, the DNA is TGCGCCAGCAGTCAACACAGTCTTCTAGCCAAAAACATTCAGTACTTC. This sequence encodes CASSQHSLLAKNIQYF.

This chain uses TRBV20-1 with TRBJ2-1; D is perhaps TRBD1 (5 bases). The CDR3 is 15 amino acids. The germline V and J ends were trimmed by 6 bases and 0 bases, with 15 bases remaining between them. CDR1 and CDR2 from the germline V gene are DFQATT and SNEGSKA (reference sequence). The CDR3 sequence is CSAKRGGYSYNEQFF. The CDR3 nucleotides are TGCAGTGCCAAAAGGGGCGGATACTCCTACAATGAGCAGTTCTTC.

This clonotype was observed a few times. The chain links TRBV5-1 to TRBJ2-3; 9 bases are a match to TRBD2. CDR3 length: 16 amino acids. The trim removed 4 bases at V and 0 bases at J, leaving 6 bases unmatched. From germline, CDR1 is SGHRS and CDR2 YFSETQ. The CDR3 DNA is TGCGCCAGCAGCATGGAACTAGCGGGTAGCACAGATACGCAGTATTTT. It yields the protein CASSMELAGSTDTQYF.

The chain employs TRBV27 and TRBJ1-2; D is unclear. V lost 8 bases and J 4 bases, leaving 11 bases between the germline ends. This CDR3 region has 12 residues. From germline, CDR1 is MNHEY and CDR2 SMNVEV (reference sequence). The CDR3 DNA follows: TGTGCCAGCTATCGACACCTCTATGGCTACACCTTC. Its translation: CASYRHLYGYTF.

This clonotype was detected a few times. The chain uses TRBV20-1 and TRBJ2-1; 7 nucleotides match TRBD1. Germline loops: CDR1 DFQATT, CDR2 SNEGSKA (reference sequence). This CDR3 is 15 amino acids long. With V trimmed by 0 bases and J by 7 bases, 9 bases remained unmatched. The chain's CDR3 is CSARDPPGTENEQFF. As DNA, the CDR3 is TGCAGTGCTAGAGATCCGCCCGGGACAGAAAATGAGCAGTTCTTC.

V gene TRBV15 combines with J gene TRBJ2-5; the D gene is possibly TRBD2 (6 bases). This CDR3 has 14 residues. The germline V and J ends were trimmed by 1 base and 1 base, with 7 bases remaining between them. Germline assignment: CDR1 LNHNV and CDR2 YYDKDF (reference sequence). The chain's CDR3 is CATSRGSGQETQYF. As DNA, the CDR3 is TGTGCCACCAGCAGAGGTAGCGGCCAAGAGACCCAGTACTTC.

The CDR3 protein is CASSLRTAETGGQYF. The CDR3 DNA reads as TGCGCCAGCAGCCTTCGGACAGCTGAGACAGGGGGGCAGTATTTT. The genes are TRBV4-3 and TRBJ2-3; 9 positions match TRBD1. Germline lookup yields CDR1 LGHNA and CDR2 YSLEER. The CDR3 length is 15 residues. V was clipped by 4 bases and J by 11 bases; unmatched bases: 13.

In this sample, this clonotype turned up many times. The CDR3 DNA reads TGTGCCAGCAGCGTTAAGACTAGCGGGGCGGATACGCAGTATTTT. This codes for CASSVKTSGADTQYF. The genes are TRBV7-2 and TRBJ2-3; 11 bases are shared with TRBD2. The CDR3 covers 15 residues. Per the germline V gene, CDR1 is SGHTA and CDR2 is FQGNSA. The J segment lost 6 bases and the V segment lost 5 bases, leaving 7 bases of the junction unmatched. Filled out from reference TRBV7-2 and TRBJ2-3, the complete variable domain reads GAGVSQSPSNKVTEKGKDVELRCDPISGHTALYWYRQSLGQGLEFLIYFQGNSAPDKSGLPSDRFSAERTGGSVSTLTIQRTQQEDSAVYLCASSVKTSGADTQYFGPGTRLTVL.

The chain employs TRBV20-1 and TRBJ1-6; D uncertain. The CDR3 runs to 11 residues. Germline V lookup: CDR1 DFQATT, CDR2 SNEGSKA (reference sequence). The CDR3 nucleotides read TGCAGCGCCGGCCTCAATTCACCCCTCCACTTT. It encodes CSAGLNSPLHF.

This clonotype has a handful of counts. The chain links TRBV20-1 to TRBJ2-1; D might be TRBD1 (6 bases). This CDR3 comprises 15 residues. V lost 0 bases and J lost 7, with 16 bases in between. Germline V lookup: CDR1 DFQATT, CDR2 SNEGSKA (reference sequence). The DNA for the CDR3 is TGCAGTGCTAGAGATGGGGGCAGGGGTTCAAATGAGCAGTTCTTC. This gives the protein CSARDGGRGSNEQFF.

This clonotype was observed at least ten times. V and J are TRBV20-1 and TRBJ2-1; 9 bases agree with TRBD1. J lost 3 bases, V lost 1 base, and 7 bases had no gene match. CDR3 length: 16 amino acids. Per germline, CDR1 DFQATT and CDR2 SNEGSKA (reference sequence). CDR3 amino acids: CSARVGTGFRYNEQFF. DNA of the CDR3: TGCAGTGCTAGAGTGGGGACAGGGTTCCGCTACAATGAGCAGTTCTTC.

For the CDR3, the DNA is TGCGCCAGCAGCCAAGATCCAAATTTCAGGGCCTTATACAATGAGCAGTTCTTC. Translation gives CASSQDPNFRALYNEQFF. The rearrangement joins TRBV4-3 to TRBJ2-1, with a weak D call TRBD1 (5 bases). The CDR3 is 18 amino acids. V was shortened by 0 bases and J by 4 bases, with 19 bases between the two germline ends. The germline V gene encodes CDR1 LGHNA and CDR2 YSLEER.

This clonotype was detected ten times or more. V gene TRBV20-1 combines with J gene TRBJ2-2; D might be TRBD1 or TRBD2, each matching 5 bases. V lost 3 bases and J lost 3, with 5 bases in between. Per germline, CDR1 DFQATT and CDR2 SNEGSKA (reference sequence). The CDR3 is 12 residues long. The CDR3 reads CSARGDTGELFF. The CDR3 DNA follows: TGCAGTGCTAGGGGGGACACCGGGGAGCTGTTTTTT.

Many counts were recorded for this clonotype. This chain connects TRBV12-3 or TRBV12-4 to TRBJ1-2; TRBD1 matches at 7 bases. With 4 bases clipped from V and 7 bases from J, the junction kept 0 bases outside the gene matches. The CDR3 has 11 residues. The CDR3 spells CASSSGGGYTF. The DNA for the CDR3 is TGTGCCAGCAGTTCAGGGGGTGGCTACACCTTC.

CDR3 in DNA: TGTGCCAGCAGTTACTCGGGGGACGGCACAGATACGCAGTATTTT. This encodes CASSYSGDGTDTQYF. V usage is TRBV6-5 and J usage is TRBJ2-3; D is perhaps TRBD1 or TRBD2 (5 bases each). V shed 0 bases and J shed 1 base, with 8 bases lying between them. CDR1 MNHEY and CDR2 SVGAGI come from the germline V gene. This CDR3 is built from 15 residues.

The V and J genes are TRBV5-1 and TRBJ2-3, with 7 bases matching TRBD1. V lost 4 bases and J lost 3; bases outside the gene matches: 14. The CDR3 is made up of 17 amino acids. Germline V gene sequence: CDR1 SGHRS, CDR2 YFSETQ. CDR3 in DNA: TGCGCCAGCAGCGGACAGGTGGTCACAGATGGGACAGATACGCAGTATTTT. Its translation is CASSGQVVTDGTDTQYF. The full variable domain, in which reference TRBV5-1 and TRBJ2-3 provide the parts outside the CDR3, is KAGVTQTPRYLIKTRGQQVTLSCSPISGHRSVSWYQQTPGQGLQFLFEYFSETQRNKGNFPGRFSGRQFSNSRSEMNVSTLELGDSALYLCASSGQVVTDGTDTQYFGPGTRLTVL.

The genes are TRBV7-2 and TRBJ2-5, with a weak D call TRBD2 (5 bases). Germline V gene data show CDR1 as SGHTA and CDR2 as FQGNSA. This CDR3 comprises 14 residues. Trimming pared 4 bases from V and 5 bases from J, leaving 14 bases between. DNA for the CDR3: TGTGCCAGCAGCTCATCTCTAGCCGTGGAGACCCAGTACTTC. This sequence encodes CASSSSLAVETQYF.

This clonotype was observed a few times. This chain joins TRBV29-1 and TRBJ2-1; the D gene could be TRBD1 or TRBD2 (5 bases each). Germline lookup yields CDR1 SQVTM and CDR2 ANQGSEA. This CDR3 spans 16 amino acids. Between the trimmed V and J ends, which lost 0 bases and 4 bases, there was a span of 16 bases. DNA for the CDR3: TGCAGCGTTGAAGACCCAGGGACGGCCGAATACAATGAGCAGTTCTTC. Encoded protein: CSVEDPGTAEYNEQFF.

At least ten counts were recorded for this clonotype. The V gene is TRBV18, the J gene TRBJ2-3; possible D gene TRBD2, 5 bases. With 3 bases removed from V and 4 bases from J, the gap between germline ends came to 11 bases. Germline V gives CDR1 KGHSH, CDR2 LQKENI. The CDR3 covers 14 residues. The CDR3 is CASSPDSGADTQYF. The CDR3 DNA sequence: TGTGCCAGCTCACCTGACTCCGGGGCAGATACGCAGTATTTT.

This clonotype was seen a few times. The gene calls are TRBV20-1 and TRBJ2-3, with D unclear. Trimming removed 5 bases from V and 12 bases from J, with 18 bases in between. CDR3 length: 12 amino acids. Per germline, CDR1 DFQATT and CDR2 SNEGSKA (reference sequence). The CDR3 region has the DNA TGCAGTGCTGCTAATATTAGGCTTCCCCAGTATTTT. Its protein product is CSAANIRLPQYF.

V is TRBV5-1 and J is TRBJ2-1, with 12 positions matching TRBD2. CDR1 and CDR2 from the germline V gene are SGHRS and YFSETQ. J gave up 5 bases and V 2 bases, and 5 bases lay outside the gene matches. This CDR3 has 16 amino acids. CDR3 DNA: TGCGCCAGCAGCTTATTACGGACTAGCGGGGACAATGAGCAGTTCTTC. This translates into CASSLLRTSGDNEQFF. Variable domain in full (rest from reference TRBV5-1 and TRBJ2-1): KAGVTQTPRYLIKTRGQQVTLSCSPISGHRSVSWYQQTPGQGLQFLFEYFSETQRNKGNFPGRFSGRQFSNSRSEMNVSTLELGDSALYLCASSLLRTSGDNEQFFGPGTRLTVL.

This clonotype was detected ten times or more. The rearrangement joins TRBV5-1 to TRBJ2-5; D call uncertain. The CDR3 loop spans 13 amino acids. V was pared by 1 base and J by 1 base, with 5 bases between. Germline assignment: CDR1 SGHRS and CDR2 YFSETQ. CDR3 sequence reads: CASSLNVQETQYF. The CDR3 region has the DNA TGCGCCAGCAGCTTGAACGTCCAAGAGACCCAGTACTTC.

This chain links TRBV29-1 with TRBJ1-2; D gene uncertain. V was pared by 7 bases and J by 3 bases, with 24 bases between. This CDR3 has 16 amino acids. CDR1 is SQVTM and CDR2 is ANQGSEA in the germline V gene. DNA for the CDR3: TGCAGCGCCCAGTCCTGGCCCCCCAGTACGGACTATGGCTACACCTTC. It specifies CSAQSWPPSTDYGYTF.

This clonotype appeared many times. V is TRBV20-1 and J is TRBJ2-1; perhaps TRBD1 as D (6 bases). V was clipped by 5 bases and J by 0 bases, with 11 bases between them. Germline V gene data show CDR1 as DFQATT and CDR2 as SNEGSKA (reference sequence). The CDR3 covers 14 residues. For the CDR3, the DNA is TGCAGTGCTTTAGACAGGAGCTCCTACAATGAGCAGTTCTTC. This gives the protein CSALDRSSYNEQFF.

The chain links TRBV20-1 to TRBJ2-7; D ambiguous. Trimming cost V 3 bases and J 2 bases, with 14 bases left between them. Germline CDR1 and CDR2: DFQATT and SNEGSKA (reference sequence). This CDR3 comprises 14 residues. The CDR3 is CSARGLGSPYEQYF. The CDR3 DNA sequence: TGCAGTGCTAGGGGCCTCGGGTCCCCCTACGAGCAGTACTTC.